The source of this TCR beta chain is a study of cytomegalovirus exposure and HLA in healthy donors. This CDR3 is 18 amino acids long. Germline loops: CDR1 LNHDA, CDR2 SQIVND (reference sequence). The germline V and J ends were trimmed by 1 base and 3 bases, with 20 bases remaining between them. As concerns this clone: Antigen: not known.

Primers: 60 Vbeta forward and 13 Jbeta reverse. Sequencing used immunoSEQ multiplex PCR; TCRdb keeps in-frame clones, though not all of them. The repertoire consists of under 200,000 clones, with 75% to 90% occurring once and the leading ten covering 6.3%. The donors comprised healthy bone marrow donors. Points from the study as a whole: Most CMV-associated TCR beta chains appeared HLA-restricted in a later analysis. A later analysis by the authors found several of the most significant clusters apparently linked to common viral pathogens.

The chain employs TRBV19 and TRBJ2-3, with TRBD2 as a possible D gene (6 bases). The sequencing input was PBMCs. This receptor was obtained from a man between 35 and 55 years old in good health and CMV-seropositive. The CDR3 DNA reads as TGTGCCAGTAGTATAGGCCCACTAACTTGGGGGGAGACAGATACGCAGTATTTT. Translating it yields CASSIGPLTWGETDTQYF. Full variable domain (missing parts from reference TRBV19 and TRBJ2-3): DGGITQSPKYLFRKEGQNVTLSCEQNLNHDAMYWYRQDPGQGLRLIYYSQIVNDFQKGDIAEGYSVSREKKESFPLTVTSAQKNPTAFYLCASSIGPLTWGETDTQYFGPGTRLTVL.